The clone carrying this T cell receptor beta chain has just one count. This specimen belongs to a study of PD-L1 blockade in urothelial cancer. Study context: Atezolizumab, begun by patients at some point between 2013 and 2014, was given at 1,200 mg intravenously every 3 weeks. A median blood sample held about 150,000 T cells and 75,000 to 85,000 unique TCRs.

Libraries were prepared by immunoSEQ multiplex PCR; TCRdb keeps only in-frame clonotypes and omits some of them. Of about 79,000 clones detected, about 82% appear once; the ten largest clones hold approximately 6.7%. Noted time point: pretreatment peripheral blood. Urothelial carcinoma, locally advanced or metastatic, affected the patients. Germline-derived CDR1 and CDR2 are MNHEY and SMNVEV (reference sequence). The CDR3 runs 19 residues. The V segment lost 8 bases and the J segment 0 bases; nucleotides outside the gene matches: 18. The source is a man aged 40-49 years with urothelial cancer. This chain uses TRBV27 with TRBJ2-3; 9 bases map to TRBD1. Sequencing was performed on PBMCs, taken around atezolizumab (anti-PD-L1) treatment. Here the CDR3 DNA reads TGTGCCAGCTCCTCGAGGACAGGGGTGGAGGCGGGAAGCACAGATACGCAGTATTTT. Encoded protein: CASSSRTGVEAGSTDTQYF.